These T cell receptor beta chains were read from a single sample in a study of cytomegalovirus exposure and HLA in healthy donors. Method: immunoSEQ multiplex PCR; TCRdb's copy keeps in-frame clones and lacks some. The sample shows over 150,000 clones, around four fifths of them seen only once. Sequencing was performed on PBMCs. The source of these receptors is a male donor in good health and CMV-seropositive. Both conserved end residues are part of each CDR3. A D gene is named only where the DNA matches it firmly. Clone size is stated in some rows and not others, as once, few, many or a class when expanded.

. . TRBJ1-2 TRBV5-1 CASSLGTSGYGYTF TGCGCCAGCAGCTTAGGGACTTCTGGCTATGGCTACACCTTC
. . TRBJ1-5 TRBV2 CASSPNSNQPQHF TGTGCCAGCAGTCCAAATAGCAATCAGCCCCAGCATTTT
. . TRBJ1-4 TRBV4-1 CASSRKTRVGGPNEKLFF TGCGCCAGCAGCCGGAAAACGAGGGTGGGCGGGCCTAATGAAAAACTGTTTTTT
. TRBD1 TRBJ1-3 TRBV5-1 CASSTTGAQSGNTIYF TGCGCCAGCAGCACGACAGGGGCCCAGTCTGGAAACACCATATATTTT
. TRBD2 TRBJ2-7 TRBV30 CAWSPAGVSNLQYF TGTGCCTGGAGTCCCGCGGGGGTGTCGAACCTGCAGTACTTC
. TRBD1 TRBJ1-6 TRBV4-1 CASSKGQARSSYNSPLHF TGCGCCAGCAGCAAGGGACAGGCCCGAAGCTCCTATAATTCACCCCTCCACTTT
. . TRBJ2-3 TRBV6-6 CASSPGVLVGADTQYF TGTGCCAGCAGCCCCGGGGTGCTCGTCGGTGCAGATACGCAGTATTTT
. TRBD2 TRBJ2-1 TRBV5-1 CASSLEVGLAGVVNEQFF TGCGCCAGCAGCTTGGAGGTCGGACTAGCGGGGGTAGTCAATGAGCAGTTCTTC
. . TRBJ2-1 TRBV7-2 CASSLMGEASSEQFF TGTGCCAGCAGCCTCATGGGGGAGGCTTCAAGTGAGCAGTTCTTC
. TRBD1 TRBJ1-2 TRBV18 CASSSGTGNGYTF TGTGCCAGCTCGTCCGGGACAGGGAATGGCTACACCTTC
. TRBD1 TRBJ1-2 TRBV11-2 CASSPQGDRDFGYTF TGTGCCAGCAGCCCGCAGGGGGACAGGGATTTCGGCTACACCTTC
. . TRBJ2-5 TRBV4-3 CASSQVGGHPYF TGCGCCAGCAGCCAAGTAGGGGGACACCCGTACTTC
. . TRBJ1-6 TRBV19 CASSRQVLNSPLHF TGTGCCAGTAGTCGGCAGGTCCTCAATTCACCCCTCCACTTT
few TRBD1 TRBJ2-3 TRBV5-6 CASSWNRGLDTQYF TGTGCCAGCAGCTGGAACAGGGGCTTAGATACGCAGTATTTT
. . TRBJ2-7 TRBV2 CASTLGRNVHEQYF TGTGCCAGCACCCTGGGGCGAAATGTCCACGAGCAGTACTTC
. . TRBJ1-6 TRBV7-6 CASSPRGGEGSPLHF TGTGCCAGCAGCCCCCGGGGAGGGGAGGGATCACCCCTCCACTTT
. TRBD1 TRBJ1-1 TRBV9 CASSAVPGQANTEAFF TGTGCCAGCAGCGCCGTTCCGGGACAGGCGAACACTGAAGCTTTCTTT
. . TRBJ1-1 TRBV19 CASTPLGGGNTEAFF TGTGCCAGTACCCCTTTAGGGGGTGGGAACACTGAAGCTTTCTTT
. TRBD2 TRBJ2-5 TRBV15 CATSRGAGEQYF TGTGCCACCAGCAGAGGGGCGGGGGAGCAGTACTTC
. . TRBJ1-2 TRBV10-3 CAISESMIQDGGYTF TGTGCCATCAGTGAGTCGATGATCCAGGATGGGGGCTACACCTTC
. . TRBJ2-5 TRBV9 CASSVVPEGGGETQYF TGTGCCAGCAGCGTAGTTCCTGAAGGGGGGGGAGAGACCCAGTACTTC
. TRBD1 TRBJ2-5 TRBV6-1 CASSEDREVEETQYF TGTGCCAGCAGTGAGGACAGGGAGGTGGAAGAGACCCAGTACTTC
. TRBD1 TRBJ2-7 TRBV4-1 CASSLVGDRASYEQYF TGCGCCAGCAGCCTGGTGGGGGACAGGGCATCCTACGAGCAGTACTTC
few TRBD2 TRBJ2-1 TRBV19 CASSTRTSGPNEQFF TGTGCCAGTAGTACCCGGACTAGCGGGCCCAATGAGCAGTTCTTC
. . TRBJ1-1 TRBV7-9 CASSFVGGGEAFF TGTGCCAGCAGCTTTGTCGGTGGAGGTGAAGCTTTCTTT
once TRBD1 TRBJ1-6 TRBV18 CASSRGTGGIGNSPLHF TGTGCCAGCTCACGGGGGACAGGGGGAATTGGGAATTCACCCCTCCACTTT
. . TRBJ1-2 TRBV2 CASSLYGYTF TGTGCCAGCAGCCTTTATGGCTACACCTTC
. . TRBJ2-1 TRBV5-1 CASSLGGSSYNEQFF TGCGCCAGCAGCTTGGGAGGTAGCTCCTACAATGAGCAGTTCTTC
. . TRBJ1-1 TRBV19 CASSIKRAGVNTEAFF TGTGCCAGTAGTATTAAGAGGGCGGGGGTGAACACTGAAGCTTTCTTT
. . TRBJ2-2 TRBV10-3 CAISGGGQITGELFF TGTGCCATCAGTGGAGGGGGACAAATCACCGGGGAGCTGTTTTTT
. TRBD2 TRBJ2-1 TRBV9 CASSVVGLAGGDNEQFF TGTGCCAGCAGCGTAGTCGGGCTAGCGGGGGGTGACAATGAGCAGTTCTTC
. TRBD2 TRBJ2-1 TRBV10-1 CASSYLAGDYNEQFF TGCGCCAGCAGTTATCTAGCGGGGGACTACAATGAGCAGTTCTTC
. TRBD2 TRBJ2-7 TRBV10-3 CAISEASGVGEQYF TGTGCCATCAGTGAAGCAAGCGGGGTAGGCGAGCAGTACTTC
. TRBD2 TRBJ2-3 TRBV5-6 CASSPVGGSTDTQYF TGTGCCAGCAGCCCTGTGGGGGGGAGCACAGATACGCAGTATTTT
few . TRBJ2-4 TRBV7-9 CASSLAPDSVEYF TGTGCCAGCAGCTTAGCCCCGGACAGCGTGGAATACTTC
few TRBD1 TRBJ1-4 TRBV5-4 CASSFDRGEEKLFF TGTGCCAGCAGCTTTGACAGGGGAGAGGAAAAACTGTTTTTT
. . TRBJ2-7 TRBV7-9 CASSTDRDNPYEQYF TGTGCCAGCAGCACGGACCGGGACAACCCCTACGAGCAGTACTTC
. . TRBJ1-1 TRBV4-1 CASSQGGQNTEAFF TGCGCCAGCAGCCAAGGGGGGCAGAACACTGAAGCTTTCTTT
few TRBD1 TRBJ1-1 TRBV6-5 CASSNDRGMNTEAFF TGCGCCAGCAGTAACGACAGGGGAATGAACACTGAAGCTTTCTTT
. . TRBJ2-5 TRBV7-9 CASSPRDREQETQYF TGTGCCAGCAGCCCTCGCGACAGAGAGCAAGAGACCCAGTACTTC
. . TRBJ1-2 TRBV2 CASSYTGSDGYTF TGTGCCAGCAGTTACACAGGGTCGGATGGCTACACCTTC
. . TRBJ2-3 TRBV11-3 CASRGDTDTQYF TGTGCCAGCCGTGGAGACACAGATACGCAGTATTTT
. . TRBJ2-1 TRBV7-6 CASSLVGVSSYNEQFF TGTGCCAGCAGCTTAGTTGGTGTGAGCTCCTACAATGAGCAGTTCTTC
few . TRBJ1-1 TRBV5-6 CASSFTGGGTEAFF TGTGCCAGCAGCTTTACAGGTGGTGGGACTGAAGCTTTCTTT
. . TRBJ2-3 TRBV15 CATRQVSIADTQYF TGTGCCACCAGACAGGTATCCATCGCAGATACGCAGTATTTT
. TRBD1 TRBJ1-1 TRBV30 CAWSGNLGTGAGAFF TGTGCCTGGAGTGGGAATCTGGGGACAGGGGCGGGAGCTTTCTTT
. TRBD1 TRBJ1-1 TRBV2 CASSGTGGAFF TGTGCCAGCAGCGGGACAGGAGGGGCTTTCTTT
. TRBD1 TRBJ1-2 TRBV5-6 CASSFAGQRYGYTF TGTGCCAGCAGCTTCGCGGGACAGCGCTATGGCTACACCTTC
. TRBD2 TRBJ2-7 TRBV12-5 CASGSWTSGGPYEQYF TGTGCTAGTGGTTCCTGGACTAGCGGGGGCCCCTACGAGCAGTACTTC
. TRBD2 TRBJ2-2 TRBV6-6 CASGPGGGTGELFF TGTGCCAGCGGACCGGGGGGGGGCACCGGGGAGCTGTTTTTT